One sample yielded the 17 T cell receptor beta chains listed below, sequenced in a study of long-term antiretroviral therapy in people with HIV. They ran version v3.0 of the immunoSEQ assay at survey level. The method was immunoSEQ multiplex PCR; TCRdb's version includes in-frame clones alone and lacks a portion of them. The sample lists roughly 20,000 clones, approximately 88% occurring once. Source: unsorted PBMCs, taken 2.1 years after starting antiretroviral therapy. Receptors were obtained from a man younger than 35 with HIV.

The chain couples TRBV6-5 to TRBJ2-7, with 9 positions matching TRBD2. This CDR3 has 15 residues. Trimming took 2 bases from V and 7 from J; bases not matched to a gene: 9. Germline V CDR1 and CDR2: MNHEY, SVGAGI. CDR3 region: CASSYMTSGRGEQYF. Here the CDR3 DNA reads TGTGCCAGCAGTTACATGACTAGCGGCCGGGGAGAGCAGTACTTC.

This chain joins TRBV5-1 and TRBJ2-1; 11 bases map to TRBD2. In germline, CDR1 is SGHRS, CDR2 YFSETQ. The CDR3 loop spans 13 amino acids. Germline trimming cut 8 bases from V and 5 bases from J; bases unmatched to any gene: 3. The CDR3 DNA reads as TGCGCCAGTACTAGCGGGAGCAACAATGAGCAGTTCTTC. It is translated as CASTSGSNNEQFF. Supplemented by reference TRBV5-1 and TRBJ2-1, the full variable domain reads KAGVTQTPRYLIKTRGQQVTLSCSPISGHRSVSWYQQTPGQGLQFLFEYFSETQRNKGNFPGRFSGRQFSNSRSEMNVSTLELGDSALYLCASTSGSNNEQFFGPGTRLTVL.

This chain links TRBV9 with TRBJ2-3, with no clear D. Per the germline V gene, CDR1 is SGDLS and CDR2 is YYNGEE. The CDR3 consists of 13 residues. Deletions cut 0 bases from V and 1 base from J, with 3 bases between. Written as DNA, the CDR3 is TGTGCCAGCAGCGTAGGAGGCACAGATACGCAGTATTTT. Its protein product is CASSVGGTDTQYF.

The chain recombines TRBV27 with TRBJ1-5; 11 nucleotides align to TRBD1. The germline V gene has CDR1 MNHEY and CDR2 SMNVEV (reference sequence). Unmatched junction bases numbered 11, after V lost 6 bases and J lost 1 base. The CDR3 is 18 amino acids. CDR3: CASSSDRGRVGSNQPQHF. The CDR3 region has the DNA TGTGCCAGCAGCTCGGACAGGGGGCGAGTAGGGAGCAATCAGCCCCAGCATTTT.

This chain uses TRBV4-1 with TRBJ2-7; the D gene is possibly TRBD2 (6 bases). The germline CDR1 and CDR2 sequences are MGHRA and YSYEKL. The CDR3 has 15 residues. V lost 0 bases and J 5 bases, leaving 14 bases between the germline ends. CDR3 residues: CASSQEREGIDEQYF. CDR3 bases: TGCGCCAGCAGCCAAGAGCGGGAAGGAATTGACGAGCAGTACTTC.

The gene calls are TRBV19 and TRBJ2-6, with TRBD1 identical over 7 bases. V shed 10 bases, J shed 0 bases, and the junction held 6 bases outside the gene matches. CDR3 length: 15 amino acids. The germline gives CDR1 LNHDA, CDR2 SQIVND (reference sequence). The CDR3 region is CATRQGSSGANVLTF. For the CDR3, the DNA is TGTGCCACTAGACAGGGTAGCTCTGGGGCCAACGTCCTGACTTTC.

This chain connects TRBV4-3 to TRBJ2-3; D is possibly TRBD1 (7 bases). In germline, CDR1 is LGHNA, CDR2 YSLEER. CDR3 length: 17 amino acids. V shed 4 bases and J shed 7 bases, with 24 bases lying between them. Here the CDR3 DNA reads TGCGCCAGCAGCCTGGTCGGGAGACAGGGAAATAAATATACGCAGTATTTT. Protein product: CASSLVGRQGNKYTQYF.

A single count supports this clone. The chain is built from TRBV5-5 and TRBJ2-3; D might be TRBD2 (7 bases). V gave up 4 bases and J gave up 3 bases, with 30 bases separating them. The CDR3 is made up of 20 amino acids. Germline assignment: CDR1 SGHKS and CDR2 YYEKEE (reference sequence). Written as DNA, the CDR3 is TGTGCCAGCAGCCCTGGGGGGGCCCCACTAGGGGGTATTAGGACAGATACGCAGTATTTT. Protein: CASSPGGAPLGGIRTDTQYF.

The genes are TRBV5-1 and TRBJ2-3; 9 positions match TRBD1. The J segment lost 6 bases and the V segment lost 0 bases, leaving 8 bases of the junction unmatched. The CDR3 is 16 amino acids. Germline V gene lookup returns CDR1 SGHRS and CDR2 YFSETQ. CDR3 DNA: TGCGCCAGCAGCTTGGATGGACAGGGGTCCGAGGATACGCAGTATTTT. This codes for CASSLDGQGSEDTQYF.

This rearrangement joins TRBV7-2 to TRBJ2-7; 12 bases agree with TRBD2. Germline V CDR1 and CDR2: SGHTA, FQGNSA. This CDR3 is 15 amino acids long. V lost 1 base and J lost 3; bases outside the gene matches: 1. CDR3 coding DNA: TGTGCCAGCAGCTTAGGACTAGCGGGAGTCTACGAGCAGTACTTC. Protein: CASSLGLAGVYEQYF.

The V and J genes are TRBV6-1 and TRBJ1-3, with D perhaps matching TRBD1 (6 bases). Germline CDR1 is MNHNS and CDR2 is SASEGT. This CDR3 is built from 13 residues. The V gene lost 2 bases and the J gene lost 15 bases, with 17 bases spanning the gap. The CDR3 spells CASSENRVGRPYF. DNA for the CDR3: TGTGCCAGCAGTGAAAACAGGGTTGGGCGGCCATATTTT.

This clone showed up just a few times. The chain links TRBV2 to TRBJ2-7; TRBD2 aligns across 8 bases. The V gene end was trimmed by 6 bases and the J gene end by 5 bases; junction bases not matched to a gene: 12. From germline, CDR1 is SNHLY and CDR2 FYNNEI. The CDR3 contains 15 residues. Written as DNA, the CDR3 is TGTGCCAGCAGAGCGACCTGGCGGGGGGCCGACGAGCAGTACTTC. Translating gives CASRATWRGADEQYF. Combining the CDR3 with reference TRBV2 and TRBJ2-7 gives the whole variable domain EPEVTQTPSHQVTQMGQEVILRCVPISNHLYFYWYRQILGQKVEFLVSFYNNEISEKSEIFDDQFSVERPDGSNFTLKIRSTKLEDSAMYFCASRATWRGADEQYFGPGTRLTVT.

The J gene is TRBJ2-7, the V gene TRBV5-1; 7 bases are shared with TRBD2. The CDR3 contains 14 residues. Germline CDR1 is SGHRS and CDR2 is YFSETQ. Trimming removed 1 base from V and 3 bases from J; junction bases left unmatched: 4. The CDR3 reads CASSLIGRNYEQYF. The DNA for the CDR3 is TGCGCCAGCAGCTTGATCGGGAGGAACTACGAGCAGTACTTC.

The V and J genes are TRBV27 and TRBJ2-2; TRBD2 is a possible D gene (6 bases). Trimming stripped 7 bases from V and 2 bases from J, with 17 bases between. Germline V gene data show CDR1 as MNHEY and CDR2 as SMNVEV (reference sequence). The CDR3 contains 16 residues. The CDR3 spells CASTSPTGVNTGELFF. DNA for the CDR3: TGTGCCAGCACCTCACCGACGGGGGTAAACACCGGGGAGCTGTTTTTT.

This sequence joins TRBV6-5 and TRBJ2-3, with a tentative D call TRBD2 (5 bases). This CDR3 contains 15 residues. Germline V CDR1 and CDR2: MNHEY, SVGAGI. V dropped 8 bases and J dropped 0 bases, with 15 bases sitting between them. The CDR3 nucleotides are TGTGCCAGCGCCAGCGCGGGCCCTAGCACAGATACGCAGTATTTT. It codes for CASASAGPSTDTQYF.

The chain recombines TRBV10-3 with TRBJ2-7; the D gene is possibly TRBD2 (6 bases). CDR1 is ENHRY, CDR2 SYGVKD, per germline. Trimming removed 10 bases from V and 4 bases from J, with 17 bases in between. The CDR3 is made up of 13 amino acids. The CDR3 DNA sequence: TGTGCCACATCGGAGGGCCGAGCTTACGAGCAGTACTTC. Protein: CATSEGRAYEQYF.

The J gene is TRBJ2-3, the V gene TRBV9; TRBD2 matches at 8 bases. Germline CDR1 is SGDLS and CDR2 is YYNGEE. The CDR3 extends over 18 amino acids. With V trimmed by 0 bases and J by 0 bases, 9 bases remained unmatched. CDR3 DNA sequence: TGTGCCAGCAGCGTAGAGGGACTAGGGAGTCTCAGCACAGATACGCAGTATTTT. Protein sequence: CASSVEGLGSLSTDTQYF.